One and the same sample provided the 6 T cell receptor beta chains below, sequenced in a study of tissue T cells after allogeneic stem cell transplantation. The method was immunoSEQ multiplex PCR; TCRdb's version includes in-frame clones alone and lacks a portion of them. The sample includes roughly 30,000 clones, 85% to 90% of them seen just once. The material was blood, obtained before transplantation. Receptors were obtained from a woman aged 18-55 years who later had graft-versus-host disease after an allogeneic stem cell transplant.

The genes are TRBV28 and TRBJ2-7, with 8 bases fitting TRBD1. In germline, CDR1 is MDHEN, CDR2 SYDVKM. V lost 5 bases, J lost 3 bases, and 6 bases stayed unmatched. The CDR3 extends over 14 amino acids. CDR3 coding DNA: TGTGCCAGCAGTACGACAGGGGTTGACTACGAGCAGTACTTC. Its protein is CASSTTGVDYEQYF.

The V and J genes are TRBV14 and TRBJ1-2; 7 positions match TRBD1. CDR3 length equals 15 residues. The germline gives CDR1 SGHDN, CDR2 FVKESK. V lost 2 bases to trimming and J lost 4 bases; unmatched junction nucleotides: 7. Here the CDR3 reads CASSQPGQQSYGYTF. The DNA for the CDR3 is TGTGCCAGCAGCCAACCGGGACAGCAATCCTATGGCTACACCTTC.

This sequence joins TRBV27 and TRBJ1-1; D gene ambiguous. The CDR3 length is 13 residues. V lost 5 bases to trimming and J lost 3 bases, with 10 bases between them. Germline loops: CDR1 MNHEY, CDR2 SMNVEV (reference sequence). Here the CDR3 DNA reads TGTGCCAGCAGTCCCGCGGGCTACACTGAAGCTTTCTTT. It is translated as CASSPAGYTEAFF.

The gene calls are TRBV5-6 and TRBJ1-2, with D unclear. CDR3 length: 12 residues. CDR1 is SGHDT and CDR2 is YYEEEE in the germline V gene. V lost 0 bases to trimming and J lost 8 bases, with 8 bases between them. CDR3 residues: CASSLAQSGYTF. The CDR3 coding sequence is TGTGCCAGCAGCTTGGCACAGTCAGGCTACACCTTC.

This clone was recorded once. The chain employs TRBV28 and TRBJ1-1; D gene ambiguous. Germline V gene sequence: CDR1 MDHEN, CDR2 SYDVKM. V was trimmed by 7 bases and J by 1 base, leaving 10 bases between them. There are 13 residues in the CDR3. CDR3 in DNA: TGTGCCAGCATTGATATTTCGAACACTGAAGCTTTCTTT. Its protein product is CASIDISNTEAFF. The variable domain in full, with the rest retrieved from reference TRBV28 and TRBJ1-1, is DVKVTQSSRYLVKRTGEKVFLECVQDMDHENMFWYRQDPGLGLRLIYFSYDVKMKEKGDIPEGYSVSREKKERFSLILESASTNQTSMYLCASIDISNTEAFFGQGTRLTVV.

The chain links TRBV27 to TRBJ2-7; D is perhaps TRBD2 (5 bases). Trimming pared 1 base from V and 3 bases from J, leaving 16 bases between. This CDR3 has 16 residues. CDR1 is MNHEY, CDR2 SMNVEV, per germline (reference sequence). CDR3 loop: CASSLYAYRGNYEQYF. The CDR3 nucleotides read TGTGCCAGCAGTTTATATGCCTATCGGGGTAACTACGAGCAGTACTTC.